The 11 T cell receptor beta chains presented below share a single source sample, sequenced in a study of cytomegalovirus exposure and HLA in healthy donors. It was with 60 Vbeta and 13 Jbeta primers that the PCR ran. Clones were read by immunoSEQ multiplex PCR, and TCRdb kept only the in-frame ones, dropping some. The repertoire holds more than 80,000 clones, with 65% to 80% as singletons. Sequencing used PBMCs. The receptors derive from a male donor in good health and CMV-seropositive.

In DNA form, the CDR3 reads TGTGCCAGCAGCTTACTAGCGGGGAGCACAGATACGCAGTATTTT. It yields the protein CASSLLAGSTDTQYF. V is TRBV7-9 and J is TRBJ2-3; TRBD2 matches 9 bases. From germline, CDR1 is SEHNR and CDR2 FQNEAQ (reference sequence). The CDR3 is 15 amino acids. V shed 2 bases, J shed 0 bases, and the junction held 0 bases outside the gene matches.

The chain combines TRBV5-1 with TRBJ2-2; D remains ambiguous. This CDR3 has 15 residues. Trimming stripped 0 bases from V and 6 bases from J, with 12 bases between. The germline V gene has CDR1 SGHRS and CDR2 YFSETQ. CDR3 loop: CASSLDRFPPGELFF. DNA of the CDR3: TGCGCCAGCAGCTTGGATCGGTTCCCTCCCGGGGAGCTGTTTTTT.

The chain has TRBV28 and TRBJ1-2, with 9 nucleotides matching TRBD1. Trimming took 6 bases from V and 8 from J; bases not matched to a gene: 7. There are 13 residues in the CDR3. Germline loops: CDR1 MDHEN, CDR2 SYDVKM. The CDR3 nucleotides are TGTGCCAGCAGACCTACAGGGGGCGTCGGCTACACCTTC. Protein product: CASRPTGGVGYTF.

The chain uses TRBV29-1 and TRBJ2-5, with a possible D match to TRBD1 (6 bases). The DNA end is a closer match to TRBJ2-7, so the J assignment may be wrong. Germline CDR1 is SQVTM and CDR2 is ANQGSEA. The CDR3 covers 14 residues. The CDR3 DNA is TGCAGCGTTGGGACAGTAGATGCCCCCTACGAGCAGTACTTC. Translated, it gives CSVGTVDAPYEQYF.

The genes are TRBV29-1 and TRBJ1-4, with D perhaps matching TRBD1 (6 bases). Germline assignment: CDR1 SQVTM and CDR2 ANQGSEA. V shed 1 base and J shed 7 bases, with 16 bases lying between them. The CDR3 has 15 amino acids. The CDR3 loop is CSVEVGLRGGEKLFF. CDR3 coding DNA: TGCAGCGTTGAAGTTGGTCTCAGGGGTGGTGAAAAACTGTTTTTT.

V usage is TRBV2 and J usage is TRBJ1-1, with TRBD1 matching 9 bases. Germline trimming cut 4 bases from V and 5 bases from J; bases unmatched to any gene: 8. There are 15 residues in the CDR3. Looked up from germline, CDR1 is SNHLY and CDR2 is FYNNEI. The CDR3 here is CASSARTGVQTEAFF. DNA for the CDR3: TGTGCCAGCAGTGCCCGGACAGGGGTCCAGACTGAAGCTTTCTTT.

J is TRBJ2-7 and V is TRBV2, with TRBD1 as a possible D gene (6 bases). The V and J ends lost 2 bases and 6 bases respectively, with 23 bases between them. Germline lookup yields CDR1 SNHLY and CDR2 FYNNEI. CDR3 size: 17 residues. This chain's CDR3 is CASSERGISRAQGEQYF. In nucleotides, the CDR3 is TGTGCCAGCAGTGAAAGGGGGATTAGCAGGGCTCAGGGCGAGCAGTACTTC.

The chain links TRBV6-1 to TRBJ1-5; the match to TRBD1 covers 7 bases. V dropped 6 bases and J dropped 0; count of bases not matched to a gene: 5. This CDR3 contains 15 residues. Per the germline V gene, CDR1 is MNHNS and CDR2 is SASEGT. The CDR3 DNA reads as TGTGCCAGCAGGATGGACAGGTCTAGCAATCAGCCCCAGCATTTT. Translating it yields CASRMDRSSNQPQHF.

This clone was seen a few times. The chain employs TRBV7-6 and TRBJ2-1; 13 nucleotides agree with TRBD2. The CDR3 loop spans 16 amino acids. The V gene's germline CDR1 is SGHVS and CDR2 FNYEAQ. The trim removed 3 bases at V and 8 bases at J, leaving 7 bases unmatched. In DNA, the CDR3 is TGTGCCAGCAGCTTGGCGGGACTAGCGGGATTCGATGAGCAGTTCTTC. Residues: CASSLAGLAGFDEQFF.

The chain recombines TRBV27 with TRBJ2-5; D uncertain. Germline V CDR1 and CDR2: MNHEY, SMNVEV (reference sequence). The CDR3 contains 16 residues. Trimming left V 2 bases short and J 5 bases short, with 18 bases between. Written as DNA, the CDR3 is TGTGCCAGCAGTTTACCCGCGGTGAAAATTAGGGAGACCCAGTACTTC. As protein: CASSLPAVKIRETQYF.

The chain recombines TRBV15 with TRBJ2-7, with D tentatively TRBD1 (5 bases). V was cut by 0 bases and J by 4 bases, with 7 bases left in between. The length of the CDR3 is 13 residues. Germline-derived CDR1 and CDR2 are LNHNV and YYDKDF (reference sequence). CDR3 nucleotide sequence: TGTGCCACCAGCAGAGAAAGACAGTACGAGCAGTACTTC. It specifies CATSRERQYEQYF. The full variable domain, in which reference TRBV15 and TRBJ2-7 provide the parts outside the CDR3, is DAMVIQNPRYQVTQFGKPVTLSCSQTLNHNVMYWYQQKSSQAPKLLFHYYDKDFNNEADTPDNFQSRRPNTSFCFLDIRSPGLGDTAMYLCATSRERQYEQYFGPGTRLTVT.